Each of the 7 T cell receptor beta chains below was sequenced from the same sample in a study of T-cell reconstitution after alpha-beta-depleted transplantation in children. This sample's TCRbeta library carried unique molecular identifier barcodes. A single record per CDR3 protein comes from TCRdb applying MiXCR to the PCR reads. Of some 340,000 distinct CDR3 sequences listed, 10% are singletons. The specimen was PBMCs from the stem cell graft donor, collected from the stem cell graft. The source is a human donor who donated a stem cell graft to a child with acute lymphoblastic leukemia.

The rearrangement joins TRBV6-2 or TRBV6-3 to TRBJ2-5; 11 bases agree with TRBD1. The V gene's germline CDR1 is MNHEY and CDR2 SVGEGT. This CDR3 is built from 16 residues. V lost 2 bases, J lost 5 bases, and 7 bases stayed unmatched. This CDR3 reads CASSYLAGTGGETQYF. The CDR3 DNA reads TGTGCCAGCAGTTACCTCGCCGGGACAGGGGGGGAGACCCAGTACTTC.

V usage is TRBV2 and J usage is TRBJ2-4, with TRBD2 as a possible D gene (6 bases). V was clipped by 4 bases and J by 9 bases, with 16 bases between them. The germline V gene has CDR1 SNHLY and CDR2 FYNNEI. The CDR3 length is 14 residues. The CDR3 loop reads CASSGSAGGGIQYF. The CDR3 DNA is TGTGCCAGCAGTGGTAGCGCCGGGGGTGGCATTCAGTACTTC. Drawing the rest from reference TRBV2 and TRBJ2-4, the complete variable domain is EPEVTQTPSHQVTQMGQEVILRCVPISNHLYFYWYRQILGQKVEFLVSFYNNEISEKSEIFDDQFSVERPDGSNFTLKIRSTKLEDSAMYFCASSGSAGGGIQYFGAGTRLSVL.

The sample holds a few counts of this clonotype. This sequence joins TRBV6-1 and TRBJ1-1; tentatively, D is TRBD1 (5 bases). CDR3 size: 17 residues. Per the germline V gene, CDR1 is MNHNS and CDR2 is SASEGT. V was cut by 7 bases and J by 1 base, with 22 bases left in between. CDR3 nucleotides: TGTGCCAGCATTCCACCCGAGGGCGGCGGGGGGAACACTGAAGCTTTCTTT. Translation gives CASIPPEGGGGNTEAFF.

V and J are TRBV5-1 and TRBJ1-3, with 8 bases matching TRBD1. Trimming took 4 bases from V and 2 from J; bases not matched to a gene: 5. CDR1 and CDR2 (germline): SGHRS, YFSETQ. This CDR3 comprises 15 residues. CDR3 sequence reads: CASSTGQGAGNTIYF. The CDR3 DNA is TGCGCCAGCAGCACCGGACAGGGCGCTGGAAACACCATATATTTT.

This clonotype was seen at least ten times. Here the CDR3 DNA reads TGCAGCGTTGATGGGCGGTATGAGGGTGAAGAGACCCAGTACTTC. As protein: CSVDGRYEGEETQYF. V usage is TRBV29-1 and J usage is TRBJ2-5; D perhaps matches TRBD2 (5 bases). Trimming pared 3 bases from V and 3 bases from J, leaving 17 bases between. Germline V gives CDR1 SQVTM, CDR2 ANQGSEA. CDR3 length: 15 residues.

This clonotype has a handful of counts. The chain is built from TRBV29-1 and TRBJ2-7; TRBD2 matches at 13 bases. V shed 4 bases and J 3 bases; nucleotides not matched to a gene: 12. The CDR3 consists of 17 residues. Looked up from germline, CDR1 is SQVTM and CDR2 is ANQGSEA. This CDR3 reads CSVGGDGGLAGVYEQYF. Written as DNA, the CDR3 is TGCAGCGTTGGGGGAGACGGTGGACTAGCGGGAGTCTACGAGCAGTACTTC.

The chain couples TRBV4-2 to TRBJ2-2; D unresolved. The V and J ends lost 1 base and 5 bases respectively, with 8 bases between them. This CDR3 region has 14 residues. From germline, CDR1 is LGHNA and CDR2 YNFKEQ. The CDR3 nucleotides are TGTGCCAGCAGCCAAGGGCATGGGACCGGGGAGCTGTTTTTT. This gives the protein CASSQGHGTGELFF.